The present TCR beta chain was sequenced within a study of blood T cell repertoires in COVID-19. TCRdb's table, derived via immunoSEQ multiplex PCR, lists solely in-frame clones and lacks some. This sample has roughly 160,000 clones, with 70% to 90% found just once. Germline V gene data show CDR1 as LNHNV and CDR2 as YYDKDF (reference sequence). Trimming took 3 bases from V and 8 from J, leaving 10 bases between them. This CDR3 region has 13 residues. This sequence was found in a woman of 80 years or more with COVID-19, enrolled during active disease. The chain employs TRBV15 and TRBJ2-2; tentatively, D is TRBD2 (7 bases). The sequenced material came from peripheral blood. The CDR3 sequence: CATSSGGAGELFF. The DNA of the CDR3 is TGTGCCACCAGCAGTGGGGGGGCTGGGGAGCTGTTTTTT.